What follows describes a single TCR beta chain. Its antigen remains undetermined. No base quality values were provided; no much bigger clone lies one nucleotide off. The CDR3 runs 15 residues from the cysteine to the phenylalanine. CDR3 DNA is the only sequence kept; it has 45 bases, read in frame from the first base. The germline V gene (reference sequence) sets CDR1 to SGHNT and CDR2 to YYREEE. Trimming removed 1 base from V and 3 bases from J; the gene matches leave 4 bases unexplained. This sample is part of a study of blood T cell repertoires in COVID-19 (dated by TCRdb to the early 2020s). Regarding the complete study: Collaborator samples came from the United States, Italy and Spain and covered acute and convalescent phases of COVID-19. A freely available public database, intended as a resource for researchers studying the immune response to SARS-CoV-2, is where the repertoires were released. The samples were drawn from two sources: the first 160 participants of the ongoing ImmuneRACE study, and over 1,000 subjects contributed by 6 global collaborators. Deeply sampled blood TCRbeta repertoires from subjects exposed to, actively infected with, or recovered from COVID-19 were included in the dataset. Sample metadata almost always included a de-identified subject ID, COVID-19 status, age in years and sex. Where available, HLA class I and class II types were taken from metadata supplied by the sample provider and were not determined by assay-based typing. The prospective study material was composed of cDNA or gDNA derived from T cells, B-cell-depleted T cells, or PBMCs. Broad study findings and their caveats: The amount of clinical and demographic metadata varied by source and participant and was provided uncurated.

Whole blood was collected in K2EDTA tubes by collaborating institutions according to the institutions' own protocols. For TCRbeta analysis, collaborators shipped samples in one of three forms: frozen whole blood, isolated PBMCs, or DNA extracted from either of those sample types. TCRbeta CDR3 regions were amplified from genomic DNA using the immunoSEQ Assay, a bias-controlled multiplex PCR. Under the source paper's analysis protocol: The number of nucleated cells in each sample was estimated from the amplification of reference gene primers within the assay. Sequence reads were collapsed and filtered to measure the absolute abundance of every unique TCRbeta CDR3 rearrangement. Productive Simpson clonality was computed per sample as the square root of Simpson's diversity index over productive rearrangements. TCRdb carries this immuneACCESS record with in-frame sequences only. Its versions omit some clonotypes, under half of them owing to an unresolved V gene in the studies checked, with the rest unexplained. V and J calls plus clone size are reproduced from that table; the DNA served to infer D and trimming. In this sample the table shows 80,000 to 95,000 clones, just over 85% of which occur a single time. Clones ranked in the top ten supply 27% of the sample.

The TCR comes from a man between 45 and 60 years old with active or convalescent COVID-19. Sequenced input: peripheral blood. This receptor chain uses TRBV5-4 and TRBJ2-4; 7 middle bases align to TRBD2. The encoded CDR3 is CASSLWSGGKNIQYF. The DNA sequence is TGTGCCAGCAGCTTGTGGTCGGGAGGCAAAAACATTCAGTACTTC.